This T cell receptor (beta chain) is drawn from a study of radiotherapy plus CTLA-4 blockade in lung cancer. The CDR3 loop spans 16 amino acids. V shed 1 base and J shed 0 bases, with 12 bases lying between them. The germline V gene has CDR1 LNHDA and CDR2 SQIVND (reference sequence). Sequencing used immunoSEQ multiplex PCR; TCRdb keeps in-frame clones, though not all of them. The table shows 120,000 or so clones, with approximately 90% occurring only once. The source material was peripheral blood, sampled from a patient treated with radiotherapy plus ipilimumab. The chain employs TRBV19 and TRBJ1-1; D gene unclear. This receptor was obtained from a human donor with non-small cell lung cancer that progressed on radiotherapy plus ipilimumab. CDR3 DNA sequence: TGTGCCAGTAGTATAGTTTGGGTCGGGGTGAACACTGAAGCTTTCTTT. It yields the protein CASSIVWVGVNTEAFF. The whole variable domain, filled in from reference TRBV19 and TRBJ1-1, reads DGGITQSPKYLFRKEGQNVTLSCEQNLNHDAMYWYRQDPGQGLRLIYYSQIVNDFQKGDIAEGYSVSREKKESFPLTVTSAQKNPTAFYLCASSIVWVGVNTEAFFGQGTRLTVV.